Described below is a single TCR beta chain sequence and its context. The source of the sample is a study of T cell changes during pregnancy in multiple sclerosis. This table comes from immunoSEQ multiplex PCR, and its TCRdb copy is limited to in-frame clones, with some not included. The sample lists roughly 99,000 clones, roughly 90% occurring once. The TCR sequence derives from a female donor in good health, enrolled as a control in a pregnancy study. Sample: peripheral blood, taken in the third trimester of pregnancy.

DNA for the CDR3: TGTGCCAGCTCACCAATCACAGGGGATGGAAACACCATATATTTT. It encodes CASSPITGDGNTIYF. The V and J genes are TRBV18 and TRBJ1-3; 7 bases line up with TRBD1. V lost 2 bases and J lost 3; bases outside the gene matches: 4. Germline V gene lookup returns CDR1 KGHSH and CDR2 LQKENI. This CDR3 contains 15 residues.